Below are 16 T cell receptor beta chains sequenced from a single sample in a study of cytomegalovirus exposure and HLA in healthy donors (dated by TCRdb to 2017 to 2019). The protocol used for the library was the immunoSEQ multiplex PCR assay. For the multiplex PCR, a mixture combining 60 forward primers for TCR Vbeta segments and 13 reverse primers for TCR Jbeta segments was used. TCRdb took over this immuneACCESS table, retaining in-frame rearrangements with V and J assigned. Such tables are incomplete; in checked studies, under half of the missing clones stem from an unresolved V gene, and the remainder is unexplained. The sample yields 150,000 to 200,000 clones; over 70% were counted once. Around 4% of the sample goes to the ten largest clones. Sequencing was carried out using PBMCs. These receptor sequences come from a man aged 45-65 years in good health and CMV-seronegative.

The chain couples TRBV20-1 to TRBJ1-2; D uncertain. Germline CDR1 reads DFQATT; CDR2 reads SNEGSKA (reference sequence). The ends were cut back, 7 bases at V and 6 bases at J, with 12 bases in the middle. This CDR3 is built from 11 residues. The CDR3, as DNA: TGCAGTGTTCGGAGAGGAAATGGCTACACCTTC. Amino acid sequence: CSVRRGNGYTF.

Comment on this clone: At one boundary the junction diverges from the germline segment, which might be a read error. The chain combines TRBV6-5 with TRBJ1-5; D is possibly TRBD1 (6 bases). Germline V gives CDR1 MNHEY, CDR2 SVGAGI. The CDR3 totals 15 residues. The CDR3 DNA reads as TGTGCCAGCAGCCCCACAGGGATTAGCAATCGGCCCCAGCATTTT. Its protein product is CASSPTGISNRPQHF.

This clone was seen just once. V gene TRBV6-5 combines with J gene TRBJ1-2, with D maybe TRBD1 (6 bases). Per germline, CDR1 MNHEY and CDR2 SVGAGI. Trimming stripped 6 bases from V and 4 bases from J, with 18 bases between. The CDR3 extends over 15 amino acids. CDR3 residues: CASSNPGHNRYGYTF. The CDR3 coding sequence is TGTGCCAGCAGCAATCCGGGACACAATCGCTATGGCTACACCTTC.

This clone was seen only once. The chain joins TRBV19 to TRBJ1-4; D uncertain. Trimming pared 7 bases from V and 7 bases from J, leaving 19 bases between. From germline, CDR1 is LNHDA and CDR2 SQIVND (reference sequence). The CDR3 spans 15 residues. The CDR3 DNA reads TGTGCCAGTAAAAAGGGAGTGGGGTTAGGTGAAAAACTGTTTTTT. Residues: CASKKGVGLGEKLFF.

The chain joins TRBV9 to TRBJ2-1, with 9 bases aligning to TRBD2. V lost 3 bases, J lost 4 bases, and 14 bases stayed unmatched. The CDR3 spans 18 residues. Germline assignment: CDR1 SGDLS and CDR2 YYNGEE. The CDR3 loop reads CASSAGRGSGGTYNEQFF. DNA for the CDR3: TGTGCCAGCAGCGCCGGGAGAGGGAGCGGGGGGACGTACAATGAGCAGTTCTTC.

This clone was counted between two and nine times. The chain employs TRBV5-1 and TRBJ2-3; no reliable D call. Trimming pared 4 bases from V and 0 bases from J, leaving 6 bases between. This CDR3 region has 13 residues. Germline V gene data show CDR1 as SGHRS and CDR2 as YFSETQ. CDR3 protein: CASSPVSTDTQYF. The CDR3 nucleotides read TGCGCCAGCAGCCCAGTAAGCACAGATACGCAGTATTTT.

The CDR3 bases are TGCGCCAGCAGTCAGGAAACCGGGGAGCTGTTTTTT. This gives the protein CASSQETGELFF. The chain employs TRBV10-1 and TRBJ2-2, with D unresolved. Germline V gene lookup returns CDR1 WNHNN and CDR2 SYGVQD (reference sequence). V lost 5 bases and J 5 bases, leaving 6 bases between the germline ends. There are 12 residues in the CDR3.

The chain combines TRBV2 with TRBJ2-7, with 8 nucleotides matching TRBD1. V gave up 6 bases and J gave up 0 bases; unmatched junction bases: 4. In germline, CDR1 is SNHLY, CDR2 FYNNEI. The length of the CDR3 is 14 residues. CDR3 bases: TGTGCCAGCAGCGGGGGACAGGACTCCTACGAGCAGTACTTC. The encoded protein is CASSGGQDSYEQYF.

This clone was seen a single time. For the CDR3, the DNA is TGTGCCAGCTCACCAGGGGCATCTTCCTACGAGCAGTACTTC. It codes for CASSPGASSYEQYF. The rearrangement joins TRBV18 to TRBJ2-7, with D possibly TRBD1 on 5 matching bases. This CDR3 spans 14 amino acids. Germline CDR1 is KGHSH and CDR2 is LQKENI. V was shortened by 2 bases and J by 1 base, with 9 bases between the two germline ends.

V gene TRBV30 combines with J gene TRBJ1-6; TRBD1 matches at 7 bases. Germline V gives CDR1 GTSNPN, CDR2 SVGIG (reference sequence). This CDR3 comprises 16 residues. The V gene end was trimmed by 0 bases and the J gene end by 14 bases; junction bases not matched to a gene: 16. The DNA for the CDR3 is TGTGCCTGGAGTGTAGTGGCAGGGGGGCCCAGGAAGTCCCTCCACTTT. Translation: CAWSVVAGGPRKSLHF. The variable domain in full, completed from reference TRBV30 and TRBJ1-6, reads SQTIHQWPATLVQPVGSPLSLECTVEGTSNPNLYWYRQAAGRGLQLLFYSVGIGQISSEVPQNLSASRPQDRQFILSSKKLLLSDSGFYLCAWSVVAGGPRKSLHFGNGTRLTVT.

V usage is TRBV7-9 and J usage is TRBJ2-7; perhaps TRBD1 as D (5 bases). Germline V gene sequence: CDR1 SEHNR, CDR2 FQNEAQ (reference sequence). This CDR3 has 14 amino acids. V was trimmed by 4 bases and J by 0 bases, leaving 10 bases between them. The CDR3 sequence: CASSSRVDSYEQYF. CDR3 coding DNA: TGTGCCAGCAGCTCCAGGGTGGACTCCTACGAGCAGTACTTC.

The chain links TRBV7-9 to TRBJ1-1; D remains ambiguous. This CDR3 is built from 15 residues. Trimming removed 4 bases at V and 1 base at J, with 13 bases between. Germline V CDR1 and CDR2: SEHNR, FQNEAQ (reference sequence). CDR3 DNA sequence: TGTGCCAGCAGCTCCCGGTTCGACACGAACACTGAAGCTTTCTTT. Its translation is CASSSRFDTNTEAFF.

The rearrangement links TRBV7-6 to TRBJ2-5, with D unresolved. TRBJ2-7 matches the DNA end more closely, so the J call is doubtful. Germline V gene sequence: CDR1 SGHVS, CDR2 FNYEAQ. This CDR3 contains 15 residues. In DNA, the CDR3 is TGTGCCAGCAGCTTAGCCTTCAATACGAACCACGAGCAGTACTTC. As protein: CASSLAFNTNHEQYF.

This chain connects TRBV7-9 to TRBJ1-1; D is uncertain. The CDR3 runs to 12 residues. The V end lost 3 bases, the J end lost 1 base, and 3 bases lay between the germline ends. The germline V gene has CDR1 SEHNR and CDR2 FQNEAQ (reference sequence). The DNA of the CDR3 is TGTGCCAGCAGCTTCTCGAACACTGAAGCTTTCTTT. Amino acids: CASSFSNTEAFF.

The V and J genes are TRBV7-3 and TRBJ2-1; TRBD2 matches at 8 bases. V dropped 1 base and J dropped 0; count of bases not matched to a gene: 8. In germline, CDR1 is SGHTA, CDR2 FQGTGA. The CDR3 is 18 residues long. The CDR3 spells CASSLRGLAGYSYNEQFF. DNA of the CDR3: TGTGCCAGCAGCTTAAGGGGGCTAGCGGGTTACTCCTACAATGAGCAGTTCTTC.

This chain uses TRBV7-2 with TRBJ1-1, with D possibly matching TRBD1 (5 bases). Germline V lookup: CDR1 SGHTA, CDR2 FQGNSA. The CDR3 has 14 amino acids. With 3 bases removed from V and 4 bases from J, the gap between germline ends came to 12 bases. The CDR3, as DNA: TGTGCCAGCAGCTTGGTGGAGGGGACCACTGAAGCTTTCTTT. This codes for CASSLVEGTTEAFF.